One sample yielded the 24 T cell receptor beta chains listed below, sequenced in a study of blood T cell repertoires in COVID-19 (dated by TCRdb to between 2020 and 2021). Libraries were prepared through the immunoSEQ multiplex PCR assay. This immuneACCESS table, as held by TCRdb, lists in-frame sequences with V and J called but not all clones. Of the missing ones, under half trace to an unresolved V gene in checked studies; the others have no known cause. The sample table holds around 68,000 clones, of which approximately 92% were seen once. The top ten hold roughly 2.6% of the sample. The sample consisted of peripheral blood. Every receptor here comes from a man in his forties or fifties with acute or convalescent COVID-19.

This chain connects TRBV6-5 to TRBJ1-1; 9 bases are a match to TRBD1. Germline V gives CDR1 MNHEY, CDR2 SVGAGI. The V segment lost 5 bases and the J segment 4 bases; nucleotides outside the gene matches: 5. The CDR3 runs 14 residues. The CDR3 sequence: CASSIRDRATEAFF. In DNA form, the CDR3 reads TGTGCCAGCAGTATCCGGGACAGGGCCACTGAAGCTTTCTTT.

The chain combines TRBV12-3 or TRBV12-4 with TRBJ1-3; no firm D call. CDR3 length: 13 residues. Trimming took 11 bases from V and 0 from J, leaving 11 bases between them. The CDR3 DNA is TGTGCCGGGAGGACGTCCTCTGGAAACACCATATATTTT. Translating it yields CAGRTSSGNTIYF.

The J gene is TRBJ2-1, the V gene TRBV9, with TRBD2 matching 9 bases. Unmatched junction bases numbered 6, after V lost 2 bases and J lost 6 bases. The CDR3 loop spans 15 amino acids. Germline CDR1 reads SGDLS; CDR2 reads YYNGEE. The CDR3 DNA reads TGTGCCAGCAGCGTTGCGGGAGGGCCTCGCAATGAGCAGTTCTTC. This codes for CASSVAGGPRNEQFF.

This chain connects TRBV24-1 to TRBJ2-2; D is unclear. Per the germline V gene, CDR1 is KGHDR and CDR2 is SFDVKD. The ends were cut back, 4 bases at V and 1 base at J, with 12 bases in the middle. This CDR3 contains 16 residues. The CDR3 spells CATSDINKKNTGELFF. The CDR3 nucleotides read TGTGCCACCAGTGACATAAACAAGAAGAACACCGGGGAGCTGTTTTTT.

The chain couples TRBV5-1 to TRBJ2-5; tentatively, D is TRBD2 (6 bases). This CDR3 contains 12 residues. Germline V gene lookup returns CDR1 SGHRS and CDR2 YFSETQ. V lost 4 bases to trimming and J lost 10 bases, with 14 bases between them. DNA for the CDR3: TGCGCCAGCAGCACTGGGACGCGGGACCAGTACTTC. Translated: CASSTGTRDQYF.

This clone was observed once. This chain links TRBV5-6 with TRBJ1-2, with TRBD1 identical over 8 bases. Trimming took 3 bases from V and 8 from J; bases not matched to a gene: 9. The CDR3 extends over 14 amino acids. Germline CDR1 is SGHDT and CDR2 is YYEEEE. CDR3 region: CASSWDRPIQGYTF. The CDR3 nucleotides are TGTGCCAGCAGCTGGGACAGGCCTATCCAGGGCTACACCTTC. The full variable domain, completed using reference TRBV5-6 and TRBJ1-2, is DAGVTQSPTHLIKTRGQQVTLRCSPKSGHDTVSWYQQALGQGPQFIFQYYEEEERQRGNFPDRFSGHQFPNYSSELNVNALLLGDSALYLCASSWDRPIQGYTFGSGTRLTVV.

This chain uses TRBV7-9 with TRBJ1-1, with D unclear. The CDR3 runs to 13 residues. V was clipped by 4 bases and J by 0 bases, with 6 bases between them. Germline-derived CDR1 and CDR2 are SEHNR and FQNEAQ (reference sequence). CDR3 residues: CASSSHMNTEAFF. CDR3 coding DNA: TGTGCCAGCAGCTCGCACATGAACACTGAAGCTTTCTTT.

The chain couples TRBV4-3 to TRBJ2-5; D is uncertain. Germline lookup yields CDR1 LGHNA and CDR2 YSLEER. The CDR3 contains 15 residues. Trimming took off 1 base at V and 0 bases at J, with 9 bases between the two ends. CDR3 region: CASSQVHSDQETQYF. CDR3 sequence (DNA): TGCGCCAGCAGCCAAGTTCACAGTGACCAAGAGACCCAGTACTTC.

CDR3: CASSRLAGGQVSYNEQFF. CDR3 sequence (DNA): TGTGCCAGTAGTCGACTAGCGGGAGGGCAAGTATCCTACAATGAGCAGTTCTTC. The V call is TRBV19, the J call TRBJ2-1, with 14 bases fitting TRBD2. CDR1 is LNHDA and CDR2 is SQIVND in the germline V gene (reference sequence). The CDR3 runs to 18 residues. With 5 bases clipped from V and 1 base from J, the junction kept 7 bases outside the gene matches.

This clone has more than one count but fewer than ten. The chain is built from TRBV5-1 and TRBJ1-4; 7 bases line up with TRBD1. In germline, CDR1 is SGHRS, CDR2 YFSETQ. Losses at the gene ends were 1 base for V and 5 bases for J; bases not matched to a gene: 8. CDR3 length: 16 residues. The CDR3 DNA sequence: TGCGCCAGCAGCTTGAGCGCCCCGGGACAGAATGAAAAACTGTTTTTT. Protein sequence: CASSLSAPGQNEKLFF.

V is TRBV4-3 and J is TRBJ2-1; 8 nucleotides line up with TRBD2. V trimming: 4 bases; J trimming: 4 bases; junction bases outside the gene matches: 9. Germline lookup yields CDR1 LGHNA and CDR2 YSLEER. The CDR3 runs to 16 residues. In DNA form, the CDR3 reads TGCGCCAGCAGCCGCGGGGCCGGGAGGGATTACAATGAGCAGTTCTTC. Amino acid sequence: CASSRGAGRDYNEQFF.

This chain joins TRBV7-2 and TRBJ2-5, with 7 bases lining up with TRBD2. J gave up 4 bases and V 4 bases, and 6 bases lay outside the gene matches. Germline loops: CDR1 SGHTA, CDR2 FQGNSA. The length of the CDR3 is 14 residues. The chain's CDR3 is CASSYQSGGETQYF. DNA for the CDR3: TGTGCCAGCAGCTACCAGTCGGGGGGAGAGACCCAGTACTTC.

V gene TRBV6-2 or TRBV6-3 combines with J gene TRBJ2-7; tentatively, D is TRBD1 (6 bases). Between the trimmed V and J ends, which lost 5 bases and 0 bases, there was a span of 11 bases. Germline-derived CDR1 and CDR2 are MNHEY and SVGEGT. This CDR3 spans 14 amino acids. The CDR3 loop reads CASSITGLSYEQYF. DNA for the CDR3: TGTGCCAGCAGTATAACAGGGCTCTCCTACGAGCAGTACTTC.

The chain joins TRBV13 to TRBJ2-7, with 11 bases matching TRBD1. Germline loops: CDR1 PRHDT, CDR2 FYEKMQ (reference sequence). After removal of 5 bases from V and 5 bases from J, the junction contained 17 bases not matched to a gene. CDR3 length: 18 amino acids. The CDR3 reads CASSRRKMRDRGFHEQYF. The CDR3 coding sequence is TGTGCCAGCAGCCGACGGAAAATGCGGGACAGGGGGTTTCACGAGCAGTACTTC.

V usage is TRBV11-3 and J usage is TRBJ2-7; no reliable D call. CDR3 size: 15 residues. Germline V gene lookup returns CDR1 SGHNT and CDR2 YENEEA. Trimming took off 0 bases at V and 6 bases at J, with 15 bases between the two ends. The CDR3 region is CASSLDPGGASEQYF. DNA of the CDR3: TGTGCCAGCAGCTTAGATCCGGGTGGTGCATCCGAGCAGTACTTC.

The chain uses TRBV6-5 and TRBJ2-5; 7 bases are shared with TRBD1. The CDR3 has 12 amino acids. Trimming at V came to 6 bases and at J to 2 bases, leaving 0 bases not matched to a gene. The germline CDR1 and CDR2 sequences are MNHEY and SVGAGI. The CDR3 is CASRTGQETQYF. CDR3 nucleotides: TGTGCCAGCAGGACAGGGCAAGAGACCCAGTACTTC.

The CDR3 region has the DNA TGTGCCAGCAGTACCGACACTAGGTTCGGGGAGCTGTTTTTT. Its translation: CASSTDTRFGELFF. The chain links TRBV6-6 to TRBJ2-2, with a tentative D call TRBD2 (5 bases). V lost 5 bases and J lost 7, with 14 bases in between. CDR3 length: 14 amino acids. From germline, CDR1 is MNHNY and CDR2 SVGAGI (reference sequence).

This clone was detected a few times. The V call is TRBV13, the J call TRBJ2-1; 7 bases agree with TRBD2. CDR3 size: 16 residues. Germline V gene data show CDR1 as PRHDT and CDR2 as FYEKMQ (reference sequence). J lost 2 bases, V lost 0 bases, and 4 bases had no gene match. CDR3 bases: TGTGCCAGCAGCTTAGGCGGGAGGATAGCCTACAATGAGCAGTTCTTC. Amino acids: CASSLGGRIAYNEQFF.

The gene calls are TRBV27 and TRBJ2-1; unclear D gene. The CDR3 contains 15 residues. The V gene's germline CDR1 is MNHEY and CDR2 SMNVEV (reference sequence). Deletions cut 3 bases from V and 0 bases from J, with 9 bases between. The CDR3 coding sequence is TGTGCCAGCAGTTTTGGCATACGCTCCTACAATGAGCAGTTCTTC. Protein product: CASSFGIRSYNEQFF.

The CDR3 DNA follows: TGCAGCGTTCGAATTACGGGACAGGGGAGATTTAATGGCTACACCTTC. This sequence encodes CSVRITGQGRFNGYTF. The V and J genes are TRBV29-1 and TRBJ1-2, with 10 bases aligning to TRBD1. Unmatched junction bases numbered 15, after V lost 5 bases and J lost 6 bases. This CDR3 is 16 amino acids long. Germline V gene lookup returns CDR1 SQVTM and CDR2 ANQGSEA. Drawing the rest from reference TRBV29-1 and TRBJ1-2, the complete variable domain is SAVISQKPSRDICQRGTSLTIQCQVDSQVTMMFWYRQQPGQSLTLIATANQGSEATYESGFVIDKFPISRPNLTFSTLTVSNMSPEDSSIYLCSVRITGQGRFNGYTFGSGTRLTVV.

The genes are TRBV19 and TRBJ1-6; D uncertain. CDR3 length: 15 residues. The V gene's germline CDR1 is LNHDA and CDR2 SQIVND (reference sequence). The germline V and J ends were trimmed by 4 bases and 4 bases, with 11 bases remaining between them. The CDR3 loop reads CASSKAYQYNSPLHF. The CDR3 DNA reads as TGTGCCAGTAGTAAAGCGTACCAATATAATTCACCCCTCCACTTT.

The chain joins TRBV28 to TRBJ1-1; 7 nucleotides agree with TRBD1. This CDR3 comprises 15 residues. Germline lookup yields CDR1 MDHEN and CDR2 SYDVKM. With 6 bases clipped from V and 7 bases from J, the junction kept 14 bases outside the gene matches. Here the CDR3 DNA reads TGTGCCAGCAGCCACCCCCTCCGGGACAGCCGTGAAGCTTTCTTT. Its protein is CASSHPLRDSREAFF.

The rearrangement links TRBV19 to TRBJ2-5, with 10 bases fitting TRBD1. V dropped 5 bases and J dropped 5; count of bases not matched to a gene: 8. This CDR3 comprises 15 residues. Germline lookup yields CDR1 LNHDA and CDR2 SQIVND (reference sequence). The CDR3 DNA reads TGTGCCAGTAGTCCCCGACAGGGGGCAGGGGAGACCCAGTACTTC. Translated: CASSPRQGAGETQYF.

The CDR3 bases are TGTGCCAGCAGTTACCAGGGGGCGCGCGCGGGGAACACTGAAGCTTTCTTT. Translated: CASSYQGARAGNTEAFF. The chain links TRBV6-2 or TRBV6-3 to TRBJ1-1; 8 bases are a match to TRBD1. V shed 2 bases, J shed 1 base, and the junction held 9 bases outside the gene matches. This CDR3 comprises 17 residues. The germline V gene encodes CDR1 MNHEY and CDR2 SVGEGT.